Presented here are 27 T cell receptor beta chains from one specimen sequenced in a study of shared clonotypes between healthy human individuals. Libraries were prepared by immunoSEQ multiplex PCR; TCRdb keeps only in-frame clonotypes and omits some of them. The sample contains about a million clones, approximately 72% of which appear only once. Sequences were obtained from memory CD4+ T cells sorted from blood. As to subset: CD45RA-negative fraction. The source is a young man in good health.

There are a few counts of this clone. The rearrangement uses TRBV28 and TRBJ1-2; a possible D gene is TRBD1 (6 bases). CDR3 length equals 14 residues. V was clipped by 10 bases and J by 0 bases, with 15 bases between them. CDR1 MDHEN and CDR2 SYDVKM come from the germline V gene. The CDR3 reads CAIRTGQSNYGYTF. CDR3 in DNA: TGTGCCATCCGAACAGGGCAATCTAACTATGGCTACACCTTC.

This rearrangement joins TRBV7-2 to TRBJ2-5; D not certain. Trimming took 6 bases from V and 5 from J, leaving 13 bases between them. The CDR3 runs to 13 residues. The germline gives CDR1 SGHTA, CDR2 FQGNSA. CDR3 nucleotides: TGTGCCAGCAGGACGTATACGATGGAGACCCAGTACTTC. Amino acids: CASRTYTMETQYF.

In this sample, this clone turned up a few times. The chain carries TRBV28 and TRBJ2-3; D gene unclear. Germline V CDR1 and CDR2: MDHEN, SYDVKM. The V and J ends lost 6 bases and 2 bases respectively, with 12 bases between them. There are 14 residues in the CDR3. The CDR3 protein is CASSTIGITDTQYF. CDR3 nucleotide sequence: TGTGCCAGCAGCACCATAGGAATCACAGATACGCAGTATTTT.

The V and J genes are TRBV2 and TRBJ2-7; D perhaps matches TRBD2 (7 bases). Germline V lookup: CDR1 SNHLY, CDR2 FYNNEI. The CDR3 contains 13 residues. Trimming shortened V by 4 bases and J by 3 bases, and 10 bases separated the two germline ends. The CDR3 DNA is TGTGCCAGCAGTGGGGGGGGCCTCTACGAGCAGTACTTC. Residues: CASSGGGLYEQYF. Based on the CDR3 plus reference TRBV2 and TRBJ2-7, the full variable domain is EPEVTQTPSHQVTQMGQEVILRCVPISNHLYFYWYRQILGQKVEFLVSFYNNEISEKSEIFDDQFSVERPDGSNFTLKIRSTKLEDSAMYFCASSGGGLYEQYFGPGTRLTVT.

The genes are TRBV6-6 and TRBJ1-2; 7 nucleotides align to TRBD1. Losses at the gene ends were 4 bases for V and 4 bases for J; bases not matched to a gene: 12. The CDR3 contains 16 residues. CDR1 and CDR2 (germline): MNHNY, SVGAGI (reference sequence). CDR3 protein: CASSFSSGQRIYGYTF. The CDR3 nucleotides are TGTGCCAGCAGTTTCAGCTCGGGACAGCGGATCTATGGCTACACCTTC.

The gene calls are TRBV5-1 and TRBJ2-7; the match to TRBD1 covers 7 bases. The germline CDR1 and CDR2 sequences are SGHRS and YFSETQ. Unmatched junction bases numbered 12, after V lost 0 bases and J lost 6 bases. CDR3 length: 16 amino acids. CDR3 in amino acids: CASSLGGGPPDPEQYF. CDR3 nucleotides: TGCGCCAGCAGCTTGGGAGGGGGCCCACCAGACCCCGAGCAGTACTTC.

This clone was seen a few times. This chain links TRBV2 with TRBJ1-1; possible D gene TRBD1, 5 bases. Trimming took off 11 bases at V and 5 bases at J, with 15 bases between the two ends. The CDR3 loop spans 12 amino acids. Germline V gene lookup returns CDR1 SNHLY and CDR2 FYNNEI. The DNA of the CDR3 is TGTGCCCATTCGGGGGATTGGACTGAAGCTTTCTTT. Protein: CAHSGDWTEAFF.

Written as DNA, the CDR3 is TGTGCCAGCAGTATGACACGGGGACTAGGCTACGAGCAGTACTTC. Translated, it gives CASSMTRGLGYEQYF. The V call is TRBV6-5, the J call TRBJ2-7; 8 bases align to TRBD2. The length of the CDR3 is 15 residues. Germline CDR1 is MNHEY and CDR2 is SVGAGI. The V gene end was trimmed by 5 bases and the J gene end by 3 bases; junction bases not matched to a gene: 9.

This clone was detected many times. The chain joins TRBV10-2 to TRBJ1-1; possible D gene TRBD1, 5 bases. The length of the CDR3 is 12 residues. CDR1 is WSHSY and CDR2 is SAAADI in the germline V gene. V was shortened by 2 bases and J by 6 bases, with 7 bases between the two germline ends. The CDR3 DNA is TGCGCCAGCAGTGAGGGGGGGGCTGAAGCTTTCTTT. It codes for CASSEGGAEAFF.

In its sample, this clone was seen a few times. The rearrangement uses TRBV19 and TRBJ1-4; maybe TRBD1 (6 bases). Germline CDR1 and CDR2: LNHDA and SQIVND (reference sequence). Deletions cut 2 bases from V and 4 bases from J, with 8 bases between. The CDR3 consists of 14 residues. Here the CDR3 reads CASSIQGNNEKLFF. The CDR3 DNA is TGTGCCAGTAGTATACAGGGGAATAATGAAAAACTGTTTTTT.

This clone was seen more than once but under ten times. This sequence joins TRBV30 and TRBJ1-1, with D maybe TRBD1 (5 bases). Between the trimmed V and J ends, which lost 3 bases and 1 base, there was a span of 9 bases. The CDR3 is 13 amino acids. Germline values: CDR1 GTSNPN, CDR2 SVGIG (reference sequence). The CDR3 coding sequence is TGTGCCTGGAGGAGGACACAGAACACTGAAGCTTTCTTT. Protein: CAWRRTQNTEAFF.

The CDR3 protein is CASSQNSYGYTF. CDR3 nucleotide sequence: TGTGCCAGCAGCCAGAATTCCTATGGCTACACCTTC. J is TRBJ1-2 and V is TRBV6-1; D ambiguous. V was clipped by 6 bases and J by 4 bases, with 9 bases between them. CDR1 is MNHNS, CDR2 SASEGT, per germline. This CDR3 spans 12 amino acids.

The CDR3, as DNA: TGTGCCAGCAGCCTAGGGGGCGCGAGGAATTCACCCCTCCACTTT. Its translation is CASSLGGARNSPLHF. This chain connects TRBV11-2 to TRBJ1-6, with 7 bases identical to TRBD1. The CDR3 length is 15 residues. The germline V gene has CDR1 SGHAT and CDR2 FQNNGV. Trimming removed 5 bases from V and 7 bases from J; junction bases left unmatched: 8.

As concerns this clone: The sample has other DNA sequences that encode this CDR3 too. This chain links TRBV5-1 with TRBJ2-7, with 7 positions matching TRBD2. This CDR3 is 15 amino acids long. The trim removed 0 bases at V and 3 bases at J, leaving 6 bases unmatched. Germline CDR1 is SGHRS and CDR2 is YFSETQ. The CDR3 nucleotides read TGCGCCAGCAGCTTGGGCCAGACTAGCAGCTACGAGCAGTACTTC. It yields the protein CASSLGQTSSYEQYF.

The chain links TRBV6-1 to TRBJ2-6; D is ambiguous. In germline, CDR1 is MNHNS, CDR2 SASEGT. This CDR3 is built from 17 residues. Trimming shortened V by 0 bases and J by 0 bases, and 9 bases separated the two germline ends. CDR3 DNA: TGTGCCAGCAGTGAAGCGATAACGAACTCTGGGGCCAACGTCCTGACTTTC. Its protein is CASSEAITNSGANVLTF.

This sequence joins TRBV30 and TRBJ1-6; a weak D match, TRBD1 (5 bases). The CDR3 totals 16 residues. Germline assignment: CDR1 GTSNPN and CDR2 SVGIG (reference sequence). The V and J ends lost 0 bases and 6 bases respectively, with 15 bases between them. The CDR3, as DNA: TGTGCCTGGAGTGTACAGGCCGCACAGCTTAATTCACCCCTCCACTTT. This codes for CAWSVQAAQLNSPLHF.

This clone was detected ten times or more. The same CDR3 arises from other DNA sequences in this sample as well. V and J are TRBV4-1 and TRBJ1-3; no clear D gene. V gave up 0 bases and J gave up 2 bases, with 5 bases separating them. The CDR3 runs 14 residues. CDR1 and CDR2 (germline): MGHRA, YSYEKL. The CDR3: CASSQEGTGNTIYF. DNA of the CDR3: TGCGCCAGCAGCCAAGAGGGTACTGGAAACACCATATATTTT.

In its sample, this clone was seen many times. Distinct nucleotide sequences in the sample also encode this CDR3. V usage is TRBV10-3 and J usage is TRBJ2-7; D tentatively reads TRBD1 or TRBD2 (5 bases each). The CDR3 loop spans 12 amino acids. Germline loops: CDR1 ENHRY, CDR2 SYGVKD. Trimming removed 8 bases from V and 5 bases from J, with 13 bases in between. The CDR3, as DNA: TGTGCCATCCGTTCGTTGGGGGACGAGCAGTACTTC. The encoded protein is CAIRSLGDEQYF.

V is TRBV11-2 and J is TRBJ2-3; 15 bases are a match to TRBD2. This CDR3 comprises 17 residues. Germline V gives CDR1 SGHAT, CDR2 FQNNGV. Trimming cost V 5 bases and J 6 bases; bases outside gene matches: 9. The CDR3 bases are TGTGCCAGCAGCCCGGGAGGACTAGCGGGAGGGTCCGATACGCAGTATTTT. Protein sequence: CASSPGGLAGGSDTQYF.

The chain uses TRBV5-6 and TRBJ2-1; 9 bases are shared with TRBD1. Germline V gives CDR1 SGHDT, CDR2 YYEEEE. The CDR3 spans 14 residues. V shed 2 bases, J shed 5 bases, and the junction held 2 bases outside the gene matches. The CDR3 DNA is TGTGCCAGCAGCTTCAGACAGGGGGACAATGAGCAGTTCTTC. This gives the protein CASSFRQGDNEQFF.

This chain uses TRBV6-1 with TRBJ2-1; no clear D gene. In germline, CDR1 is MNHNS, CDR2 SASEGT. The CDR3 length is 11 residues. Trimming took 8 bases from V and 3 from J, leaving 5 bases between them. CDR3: CASDRYNEQFF. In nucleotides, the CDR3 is TGTGCCAGCGACCGCTACAATGAGCAGTTCTTC.

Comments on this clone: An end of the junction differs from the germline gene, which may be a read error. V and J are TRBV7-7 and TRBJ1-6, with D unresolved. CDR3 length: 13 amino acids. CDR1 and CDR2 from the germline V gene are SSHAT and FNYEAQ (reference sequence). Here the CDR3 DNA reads TGTGCTAGCAGCTTGGACTATAATTCACCCCTCCACTTT. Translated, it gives CASSLDYNSPLHF.

CDR3 nucleotides: TGTGCCAGCAGCTTAGACGGGAGGGCCTCGGATGAGCAGTTCTTC. Protein product: CASSLDGRASDEQFF. The chain has TRBV7-2 and TRBJ2-1; TRBD2 matches at 8 bases. Trimming cost V 1 base and J 8 bases; bases outside gene matches: 7. Germline CDR1 and CDR2: SGHTA and FQGNSA. The CDR3 has 15 residues.

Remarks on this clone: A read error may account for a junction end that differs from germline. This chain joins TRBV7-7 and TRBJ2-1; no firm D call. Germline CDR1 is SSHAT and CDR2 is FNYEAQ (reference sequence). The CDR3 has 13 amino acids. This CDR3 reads CASNKDGYNEQFF. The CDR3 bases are TGTGCTAGCAACAAGGACGGCTACAATGAGCAGTTCTTC. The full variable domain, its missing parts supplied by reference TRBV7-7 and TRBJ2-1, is GAGVSQSPRYKVTKRGQDVTLRCDPISSHATLYWYQQALGQGPEFLTYFNYEAQPDKSGLPSDRFSAERPEGSISTLTIQRTEQRDSAMYRCASNKDGYNEQFFGPGTRLTVL.

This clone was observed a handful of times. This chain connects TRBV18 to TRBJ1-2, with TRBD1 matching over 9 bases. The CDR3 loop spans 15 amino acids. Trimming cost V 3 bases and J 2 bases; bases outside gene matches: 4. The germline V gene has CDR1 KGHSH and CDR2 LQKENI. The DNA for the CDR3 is TGTGCCAGCTCACCGTGGGACAGGGACAACTATGGCTACACCTTC. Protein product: CASSPWDRDNYGYTF.

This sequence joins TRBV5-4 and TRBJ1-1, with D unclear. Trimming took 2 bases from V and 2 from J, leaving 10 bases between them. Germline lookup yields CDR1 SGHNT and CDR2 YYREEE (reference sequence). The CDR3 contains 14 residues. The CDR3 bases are TGTGCCAGCAGCTTTTATACGAAAAACACTGAAGCTTTCTTT. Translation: CASSFYTKNTEAFF.

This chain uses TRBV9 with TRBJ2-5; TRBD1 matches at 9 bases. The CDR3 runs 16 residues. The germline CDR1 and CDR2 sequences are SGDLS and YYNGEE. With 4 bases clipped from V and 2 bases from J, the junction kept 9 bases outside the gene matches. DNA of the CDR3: TGTGCCAGCAGCATCTCGACAGGGGGTCATCAAGAGACCCAGTACTTC. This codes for CASSISTGGHQETQYF.